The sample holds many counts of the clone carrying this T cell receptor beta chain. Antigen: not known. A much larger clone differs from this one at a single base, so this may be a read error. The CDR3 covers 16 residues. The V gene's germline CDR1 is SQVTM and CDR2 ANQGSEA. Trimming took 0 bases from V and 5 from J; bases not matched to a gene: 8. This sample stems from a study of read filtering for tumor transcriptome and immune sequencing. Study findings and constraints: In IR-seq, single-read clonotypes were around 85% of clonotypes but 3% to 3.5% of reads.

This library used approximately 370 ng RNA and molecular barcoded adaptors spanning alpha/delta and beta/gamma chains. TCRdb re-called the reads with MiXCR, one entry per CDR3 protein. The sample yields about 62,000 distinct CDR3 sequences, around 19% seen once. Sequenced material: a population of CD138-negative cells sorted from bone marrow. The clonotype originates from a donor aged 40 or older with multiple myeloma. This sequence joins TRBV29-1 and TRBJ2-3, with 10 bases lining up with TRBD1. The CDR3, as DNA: TGCAGCGTTGAAGACCCTGGGACAGGGGCCCAAGATACGCAGTATTTT. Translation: CSVEDPGTGAQDTQYF.